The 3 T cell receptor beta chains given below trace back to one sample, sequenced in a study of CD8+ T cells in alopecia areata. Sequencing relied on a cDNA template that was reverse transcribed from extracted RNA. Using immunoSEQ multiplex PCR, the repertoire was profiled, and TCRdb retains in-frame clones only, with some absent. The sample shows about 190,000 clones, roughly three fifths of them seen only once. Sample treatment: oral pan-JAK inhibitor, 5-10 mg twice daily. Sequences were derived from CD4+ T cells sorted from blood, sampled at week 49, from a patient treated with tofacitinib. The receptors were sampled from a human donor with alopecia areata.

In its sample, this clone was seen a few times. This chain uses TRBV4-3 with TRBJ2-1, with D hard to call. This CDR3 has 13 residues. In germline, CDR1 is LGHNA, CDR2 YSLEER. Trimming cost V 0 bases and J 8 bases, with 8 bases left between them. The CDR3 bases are TGCGCCAGCAGCCAAGATCGGAGCGATGAGCAGTTCTTC. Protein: CASSQDRSDEQFF.

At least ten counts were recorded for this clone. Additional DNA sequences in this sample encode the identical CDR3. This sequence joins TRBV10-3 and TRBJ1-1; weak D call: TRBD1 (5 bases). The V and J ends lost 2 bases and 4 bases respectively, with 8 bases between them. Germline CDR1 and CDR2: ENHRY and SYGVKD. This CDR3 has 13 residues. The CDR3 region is CAISEGTSTEAFF. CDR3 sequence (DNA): TGTGCCATCAGTGAGGGGACTTCCACTGAAGCTTTCTTT.

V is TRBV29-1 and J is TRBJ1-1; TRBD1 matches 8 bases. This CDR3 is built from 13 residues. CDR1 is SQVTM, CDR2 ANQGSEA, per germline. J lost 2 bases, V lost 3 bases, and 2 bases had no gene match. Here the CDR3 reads CSVEGQANTEAFF. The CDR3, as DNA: TGCAGCGTTGAGGGACAGGCAAACACTGAAGCTTTCTTT.